This T cell receptor beta chain originates from a study of tumor-infiltrating lymphocytes in primary liver carcinoma. Study-level information: Participating patients were men and women between 30 and 69 years old.

Germline V gene sequence: CDR1 SQVTM, CDR2 ANQGSEA. The CDR3 is 17 amino acids. The count of this clonotype is one. Antigen specificity is unknown. This may come from a read error, since a much larger clone is one base off. Study results and caveats: Blood trailed tumors significantly in top-250-clone fraction (p = 0.039). Compared with tumor region pairs, tumor-adjacent and tumor-blood pairs overlapped less.

Alongside blood RNA obtained from unsorted whole blood, germline DNA was also extracted. Before surgery, approximately 4.1 milliliters of EDTA blood were taken. Reverse transcription of approximately 500 ng total RNA with a constant-region primer produced TCR beta cDNA. Libraries covering TCR beta were generated through three nested multiplex PCR rounds (using a slightly modified ARM-PCR). The opening two PCR rounds, about 11 cycles each, paired TRBV1-TRBV30 forward primers with a C-beta reverse primer. TCRdb reprocessed the multiplex PCR reads via MiXCR and lists one record per CDR3 protein. The repertoire consists of 310,000 or so distinct CDR3 sequences, with 45% to 70% occurring once and the leading ten covering about 18%.

Sequenced material: peripheral blood. The sequence derives from a woman in her thirties with primary liver carcinoma and hepatitis B virus infection. The chain joins TRBV29-1 to TRBJ2-6; maybe TRBD2 (6 bases). The chain's CDR3 is CSVETRGAQAGAYVLTF. The DNA for the CDR3 is TGCAGCGTTGAGACACGCGGGGCTCAGGCTGGGGCCTACGTCCTGACTTTC.